The sequence of this T cell receptor (beta chain) was determined in a study of beta chain features in type 1 diabetes. Study in general: Patients did not differ from healthy donors in age, gender or cell yield. Study outcomes and limitations: For type 1 diabetes patients, VDJ junctions showed fewer insertions and more deletions.

Every isolated RNA sample was fully reverse transcribed, so sequencing captured expressed TCRB transcripts. Only in-frame clones appear in the TCRdb table, and some are missing; sequencing was by immunoSEQ multiplex PCR. The table lists 900,000 or so clones, 15% to 20% of them singletons. Germline assignment: CDR1 SGHRS and CDR2 YFSETQ. CDR3 length: 15 residues. This clone was seen a handful of times. Its antigen is unidentified. CD45RO/CCR7/CD25/CD127/CD95/CD27 staining was used to isolate CD4+ naive, central memory, regulatory and stem cell-like memory cells by sorting. The TCR was taken from a woman between 18 and 29 years old in good health. The sample taken for sequencing was naive CD4+ T cells from blood. The chain recombines TRBV5-1 with TRBJ2-5, with a tentative D call TRBD2 (6 bases). The DNA end lines up better with TRBJ2-7; the J call may be wrong. This CDR3 reads CASSTGLQPFYEQYF. The CDR3 region has the DNA TGCGCCAGCAGCACGGGACTCCAACCCTTCTACGAGCAGTACTTC.